This T cell receptor (beta chain) emerged from a study of cytomegalovirus exposure and HLA in healthy donors. This clone was recorded a few times. As yet, its antigen is unknown. General study findings and limits: As was reported, the HLA-A and HLA-B alleles of most subjects were accurately predicted from TCR beta sequences. In an earlier analysis, productive rearrangement rates for most beta V segments clustered near 87% or 30%. The only immune exposure information that was available was CMV serostatus.

Amplification used 60 Vbeta primers and 13 Jbeta primers. Method: immunoSEQ multiplex PCR; TCRdb's copy keeps in-frame clones and lacks some. The sample shows some 200,000 clones, around 78% of them seen only once. The germline CDR1 and CDR2 sequences are WNHNN and SYGVQD (reference sequence). The CDR3 totals 14 residues. Trimming pared 6 bases from V and 5 bases from J, leaving 14 bases between. J is TRBJ2-1 and V is TRBV10-1; D might be TRBD1 (6 bases). This sequence was found in a woman aged 25 to 39 in good health and CMV-seropositive. The sample comprised PBMCs. CDR3 sequence (DNA): TGCGCCAGCAGCCGGGACACCACAAACAATGAGCAGTTCTTC. Translation: CASSRDTTNNEQFF.